This TCR beta chain was recorded in a study of blood T cells in healthy people across ages. Regarding this clonotype: No antigen is known for it.

General study results and limits: Diversity of TCR beta per million T cells declined in a roughly linear way with age. Unsorted PBMC material precluded a definitive naive versus antigen-experienced comparison. Samples with more naive T cells showed higher observed beta diversity. Shifts in expanded clonotypes may have been confounded by donor CMV status, which was unknown.

A J-beta primer mix and a sample-barcoded 5' primer were used in a second PCR of about 7 to 12 cycles. TCRdb used MiXCR to reprocess the 5' RACE reads, holding one entry per CDR3 protein. The repertoire consists of around 970,000 distinct CDR3 sequences, with just over 50% occurring once and the leading ten covering about 20%. The germline CDR1 and CDR2 sequences are ENHRY and SYGVKD. Deletions cut 5 bases from V and 7 bases from J, with 17 bases between. The length of the CDR3 is 14 residues. This TCR derives from a woman aged 60 to 75 in good health. What was sequenced was blood. The rearrangement links TRBV10-3 to TRBJ1-2, with D maybe TRBD1 (5 bases). The CDR3: CAISRDVQQGGYTF. CDR3 bases: TGTGCCATCAGTCGGGACGTACAACAAGGTGGCTACACCTTC.